This paragraph reports one T cell receptor (beta chain). This entry comes from a study of blood T cell repertoires in COVID-19. Study as a whole: T cells, B-cell-depleted T cells, or PBMCs supplied cDNA or gDNA.

The J segment lost 8 bases and the V segment lost 3 bases, leaving 4 bases of the junction unmatched. The CDR3 has 12 residues. Germline lookup yields CDR1 SGHRS and CDR2 YFSETQ. Produced via immunoSEQ multiplex PCR; TCRdb's table is partial and in-frame only. The sample has tens of thousands of clones, over 80% seen once. The origin of this receptor is a man aged 25 to 40 with COVID-19, enrolled during active disease. V is TRBV5-1 and J is TRBJ1-2, with 7 bases that match TRBD1. The specimen sequenced was peripheral blood. The CDR3 DNA is TGCGCCAGCAGCTGGGACAGTGGGGGCTACACCTTC. Protein sequence: CASSWDSGGYTF.